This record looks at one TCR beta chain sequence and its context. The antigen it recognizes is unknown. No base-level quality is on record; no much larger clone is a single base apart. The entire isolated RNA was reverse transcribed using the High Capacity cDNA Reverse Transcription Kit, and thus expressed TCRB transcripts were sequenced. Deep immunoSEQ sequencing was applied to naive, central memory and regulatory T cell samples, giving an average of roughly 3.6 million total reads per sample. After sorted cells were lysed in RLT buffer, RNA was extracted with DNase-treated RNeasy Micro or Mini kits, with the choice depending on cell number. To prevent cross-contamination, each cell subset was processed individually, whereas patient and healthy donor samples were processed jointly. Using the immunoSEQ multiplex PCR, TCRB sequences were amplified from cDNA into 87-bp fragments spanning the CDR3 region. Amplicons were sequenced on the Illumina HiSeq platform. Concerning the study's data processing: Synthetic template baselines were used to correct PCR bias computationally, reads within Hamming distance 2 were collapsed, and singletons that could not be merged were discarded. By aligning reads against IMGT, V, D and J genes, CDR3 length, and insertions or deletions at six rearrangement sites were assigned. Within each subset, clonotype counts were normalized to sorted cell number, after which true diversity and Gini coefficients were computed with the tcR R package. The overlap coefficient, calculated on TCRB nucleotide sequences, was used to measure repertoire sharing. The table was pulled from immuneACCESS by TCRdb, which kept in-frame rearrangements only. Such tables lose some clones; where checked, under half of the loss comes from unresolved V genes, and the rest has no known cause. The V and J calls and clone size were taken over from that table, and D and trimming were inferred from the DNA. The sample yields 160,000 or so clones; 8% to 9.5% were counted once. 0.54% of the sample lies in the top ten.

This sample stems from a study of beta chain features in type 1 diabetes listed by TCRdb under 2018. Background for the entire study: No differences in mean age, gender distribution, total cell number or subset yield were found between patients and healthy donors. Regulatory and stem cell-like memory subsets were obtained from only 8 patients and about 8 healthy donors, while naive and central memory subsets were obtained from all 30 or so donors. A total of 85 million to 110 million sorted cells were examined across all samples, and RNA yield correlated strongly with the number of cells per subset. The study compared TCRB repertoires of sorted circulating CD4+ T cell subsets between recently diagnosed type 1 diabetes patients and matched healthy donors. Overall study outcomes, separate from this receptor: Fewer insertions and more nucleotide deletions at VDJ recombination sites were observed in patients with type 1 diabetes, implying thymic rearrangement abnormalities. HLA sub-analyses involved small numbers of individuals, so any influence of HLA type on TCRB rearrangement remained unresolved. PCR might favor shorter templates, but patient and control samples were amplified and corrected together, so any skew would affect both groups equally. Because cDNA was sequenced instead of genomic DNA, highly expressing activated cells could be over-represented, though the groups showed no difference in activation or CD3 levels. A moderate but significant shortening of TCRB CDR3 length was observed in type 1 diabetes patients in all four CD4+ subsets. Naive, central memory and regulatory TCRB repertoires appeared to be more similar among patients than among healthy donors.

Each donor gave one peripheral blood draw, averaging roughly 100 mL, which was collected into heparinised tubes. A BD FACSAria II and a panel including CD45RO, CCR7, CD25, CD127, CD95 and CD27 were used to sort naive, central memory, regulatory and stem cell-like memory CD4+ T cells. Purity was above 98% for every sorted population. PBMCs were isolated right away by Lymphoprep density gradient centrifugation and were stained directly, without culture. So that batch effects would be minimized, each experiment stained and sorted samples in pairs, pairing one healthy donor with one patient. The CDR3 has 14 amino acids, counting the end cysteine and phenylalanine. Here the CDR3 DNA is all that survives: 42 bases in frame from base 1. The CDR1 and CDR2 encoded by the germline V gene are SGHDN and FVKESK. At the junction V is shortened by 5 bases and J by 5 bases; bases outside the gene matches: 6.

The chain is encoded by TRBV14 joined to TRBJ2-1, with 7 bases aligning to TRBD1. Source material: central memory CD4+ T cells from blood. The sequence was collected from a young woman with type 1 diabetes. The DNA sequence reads TGTGCCAGCAGCTCTCTAGGGACAGACAATGAGCAGTTCTTC. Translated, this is CASSSLGTDNEQFF.